The clone carrying this T cell receptor (beta chain) was counted once. The data were produced by immunoSEQ multiplex PCR, yet TCRdb's version contains in-frame clones alone and is incomplete. The repertoire holds 40,000 to 45,000 clones, with roughly 90% as singletons. This sample is drawn from a study of T cell changes during pregnancy in multiple sclerosis. V was trimmed by 5 bases and J by 5 bases, leaving 13 bases between them. This CDR3 is built from 14 residues. Germline CDR1 SGHTA, CDR2 FQGNSA. The chain couples TRBV7-2 to TRBJ1-5, with D possibly being TRBD1 (6 bases). The sample in question was CD8+ T cells from peripheral blood mononuclear cells, obtained in the third trimester of pregnancy. The sequence came from a female donor with multiple sclerosis, enrolled in a pregnancy study. CDR3 region: CASSDRDTYQPQHF. Here the CDR3 DNA reads TGTGCCAGCAGCGACCGGGACACGTATCAGCCCCAGCATTTT.